This is a list of T cell receptor beta chains from one sample in a study of blood T cell repertoires in COVID-19. Assay used: immunoSEQ multiplex PCR; TCRdb lists only in-frame clones, some missing. The table lists more than 250,000 clones, around four fifths of them singletons. The sequencing sample was made of peripheral blood. These receptors came from a man aged 55 to 69 who had recovered from COVID-19. The CDR3 runs from the conserved cysteine through the conserved F or W. The D gene is left open where the match is weak. Clone size is given for some rows only: seen once, a few or many times, or a class if the clone is expanded.

TRBJ1-5,TRBD1,NA,TRBV2,CASRGTGSGNQPQHF,TGTGCCAGCAGAGGGACAGGGTCCGGCAATCAGCCCCAGCATTTT
TRBJ1-2,NA,NA,TRBV6-6,CASSANTGNGYTF,TGTGCCAGCAGTGCGAACACAGGGAATGGCTACACCTTC
TRBJ2-7,TRBD1,NA,TRBV6-5,CASSQDRSTYEQYF,TGTGCCAGCAGCCAGGACAGGAGCACCTACGAGCAGTACTTC
TRBJ2-5,TRBD2,many,TRBV4-2,CASSPGSSGEQETQYF,TGTGCCAGCAGCCCGGGAAGTAGCGGGGAACAAGAGACCCAGTACTTC
TRBJ2-5,NA,NA,TRBV21-1,CASKIPQEVLETQYF,TGTGCCAGCAAAATACCCCAAGAGGTCTTAGAGACCCAGTACTTC
TRBJ2-7,TRBD1,NA,TRBV6-5,CASTLEGAPQYEQYF,TGTGCCAGCACCCTAGAGGGGGCCCCACAATACGAGCAGTACTTC
TRBJ1-2,TRBD1,NA,TRBV6-5,CASSAGGVDYGYTF,TGTGCCAGCAGCGCAGGGGGCGTGGACTATGGCTACACCTTC
TRBJ1-1,NA,NA,TRBV7-2,CASSLVGGGANEAFF,TGTGCCAGCAGCCTAGTTGGTGGAGGTGCAAACGAAGCTTTCTTT
TRBJ2-1,TRBD2,NA,TRBV5-8,CASRNEAGGLPYNEQFF,TGTGCCAGCAGAAATGAGGCGGGAGGGCTCCCCTACAATGAGCAGTTCTTC
TRBJ2-5,NA,NA,TRBV2,CASSDRQGRKETQYF,TGTGCCAGCAGTGACCGGCAGGGAAGGAAAGAGACCCAGTACTTC
TRBJ2-2,TRBD1,NA,TRBV12-3/TRBV12-4,CASSQGARELFF,TGTGCCAGCAGTCAGGGGGCCAGGGAGCTGTTTTTT
TRBJ2-3,TRBD2,once,TRBV19,CASSPGGFSDTQYF,TGTGCCAGTAGCCCGGGGGGTTTCTCAGATACGCAGTATTTT
TRBJ2-6,NA,NA,TRBV2,CASSLQSGANVLTF,TGTGCCAGCAGTCTACAGTCTGGGGCCAACGTCCTGACTTTC
TRBJ2-1,NA,NA,TRBV5-1,CASSLGVGAGGEQFF,TGCGCCAGCAGCCTTGGGGTAGGGGCAGGTGGAGAGCAGTTCTTC
TRBJ2-3,NA,NA,TRBV21-1,CASSKDVRSVPQLSTDTQYF,TGTGCCAGCAGCAAAGATGTTCGGAGTGTCCCCCAACTTAGCACAGATACGCAGTATTTT
TRBJ1-4,TRBD1,NA,TRBV5-3,CARSQPGTGEEKLFF,TGTGCCAGAAGCCAACCCGGGACAGGGGAAGAAAAACTGTTTTTT
TRBJ2-3,TRBD2,NA,TRBV7-9,CASSLTQRGDTQYF,TGTGCCAGCAGCTTAACCCAGCGGGGAGATACGCAGTATTTT
TRBJ2-3,TRBD2,NA,TRBV19,CASSLAGGSNTQYF,TGTGCCAGTAGTCTAGCGGGAGGGTCGAATACGCAGTATTTT
TRBJ2-1,TRBD2,NA,TRBV7-2,CASSLRPAGGDNEQFF,TGTGCCAGCAGCTTACGACCGGCGGGGGGAGACAATGAGCAGTTCTTC
TRBJ2-5,TRBD1,NA,TRBV5-4,CASSAGTGWSETQYF,TGTGCCAGCAGCGCGGGGACAGGGTGGTCAGAGACCCAGTACTTC
TRBJ1-1,NA,NA,TRBV18,CASSPSQGRTEAFF,TGTGCCAGCTCACCTTCCCAGGGAAGAACTGAAGCTTTCTTT
TRBJ1-4,TRBD1,NA,TRBV7-9,CASSGNRGANEKLFF,TGTGCCAGCAGCGGAAACAGGGGAGCTAATGAAAAACTGTTTTTT
TRBJ1-5,TRBD1,NA,TRBV28,CASAIQQGAGQPQHF,TGTGCCAGCGCAATACAACAGGGGGCAGGTCAGCCCCAGCATTTT
TRBJ2-5,NA,NA,TRBV5-4,CASSPEVQPTQTQYF,TGTGCCAGCAGCCCGGAGGTCCAACCCACACAGACCCAGTACTTC
TRBJ1-1,NA,once,TRBV2,CASIIGGGTEAFF,TGTGCCAGCATAATCGGGGGGGGCACTGAAGCTTTCTTT